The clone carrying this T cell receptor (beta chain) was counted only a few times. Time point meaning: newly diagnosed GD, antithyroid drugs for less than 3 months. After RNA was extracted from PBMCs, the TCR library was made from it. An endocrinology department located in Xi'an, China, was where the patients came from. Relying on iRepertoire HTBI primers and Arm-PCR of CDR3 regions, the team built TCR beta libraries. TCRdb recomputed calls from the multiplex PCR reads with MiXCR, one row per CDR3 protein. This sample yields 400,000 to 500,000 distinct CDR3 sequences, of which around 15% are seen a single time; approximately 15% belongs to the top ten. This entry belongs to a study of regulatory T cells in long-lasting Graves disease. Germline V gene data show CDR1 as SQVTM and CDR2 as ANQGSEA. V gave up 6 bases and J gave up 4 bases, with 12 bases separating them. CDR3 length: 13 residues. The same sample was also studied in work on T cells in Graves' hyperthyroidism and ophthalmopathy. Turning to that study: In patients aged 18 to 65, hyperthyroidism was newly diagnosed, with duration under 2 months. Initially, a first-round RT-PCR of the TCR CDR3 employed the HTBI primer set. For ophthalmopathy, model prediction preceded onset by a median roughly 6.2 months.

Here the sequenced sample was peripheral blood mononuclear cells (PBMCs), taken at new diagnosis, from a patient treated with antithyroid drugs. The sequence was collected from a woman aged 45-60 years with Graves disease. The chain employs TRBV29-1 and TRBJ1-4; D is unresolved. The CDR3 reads CSVCDGLNEKLFF. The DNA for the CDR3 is TGCAGCGTCTGTGACGGTCTTAATGAAAAACTGTTTTTT.